A selection of T cell receptor beta chains follows, all from one sample in a study of cytomegalovirus exposure and HLA in healthy donors. TCRdb keeps only in-frame clones here, not all; method: immunoSEQ multiplex PCR. The profile covers 250,000 to 350,000 clones, with just over 85% appearing a single time and 3.5% to 4.5% taken by the ten largest. The sample was PBMCs. The receptors here all came from a man aged 35-49 years in good health and CMV-seropositive. Each CDR3 is given with its conserved first and last residue. A D gene is named only where the DNA matches it firmly. The listing skips clone size in some rows; elsewhere it reads once, few, many or a size class.

J gene: TRBJ2-3; V gene: TRBV5-1; D gene: TRBD1; clone size: -; CDR3 DNA: TGCGCCAGCAGCTTGGGGGACAGGGGGGAGCAGTATTTT; CDR3 protein: CASSLGDRGEQYF
J gene: TRBJ2-3; V gene: TRBV27; D gene: TRBD2; clone size: -; CDR3 DNA: TGTGCCAGCAGTTTATATTGGGGAGGAGCGGGAGTACATACGCAGTATTTT; CDR3 protein: CASSLYWGGAGVHTQYF
J gene: TRBJ2-1; V gene: TRBV7-3; D gene: TRBD1; clone size: -; CDR3 DNA: TGTGCCAGCAGTCCCGGGACAGGGAGCAATGAGCAGTTCTTC; CDR3 protein: CASSPGTGSNEQFF
J gene: TRBJ2-7; V gene: TRBV6-4; D gene: -; clone size: -; CDR3 DNA: TGTGCCAGCAGTCCAAGGGAGTCGTACGAGCAGTACTTC; CDR3 protein: CASSPRESYEQYF
J gene: TRBJ2-7; V gene: TRBV27; D gene: TRBD2; clone size: few; CDR3 DNA: TGTGCCAGCAGTTTAGCGGGAGGCTACGAGCAGTACTTC; CDR3 protein: CASSLAGGYEQYF
J gene: TRBJ2-3; V gene: TRBV2; D gene: TRBD1; clone size: -; CDR3 DNA: TGTGCCACCAACCTGGACAGGGGAGTATCAGATACGCAGTATTTT; CDR3 protein: CATNLDRGVSDTQYF
J gene: TRBJ2-1; V gene: TRBV25-1; D gene: TRBD2; clone size: -; CDR3 DNA: TGTGCCAGCAGCCCTAGCGGGCCTAACAATGAGCAGTTCTTC; CDR3 protein: CASSPSGPNNEQFF
J gene: TRBJ2-7; V gene: TRBV28; D gene: TRBD2; clone size: -; CDR3 DNA: TGTGCCAGCAGTTTTGGGGGGGTCTCCTACGAGCAGTACTTC; CDR3 protein: CASSFGGVSYEQYF
J gene: TRBJ2-6; V gene: TRBV7-8; D gene: -; clone size: -; CDR3 DNA: TGTGCCAGCAGCTTAGGGACAGACCCCTGGGCCAACGTCCTGACTTTC; CDR3 protein: CASSLGTDPWANVLTF
J gene: TRBJ1-2; V gene: TRBV4-3; D gene: TRBD1; clone size: -; CDR3 DNA: TGCGCCAGCAGCCAAGATAGGACAGGGGGCGATGGCTACACCTTC; CDR3 protein: CASSQDRTGGDGYTF
J gene: TRBJ2-7; V gene: TRBV15; D gene: TRBD1; clone size: -; CDR3 DNA: TGTGCCACCAGCTTGCGACAGGGGGGACCCTACGAGCAGTACTTC; CDR3 protein: CATSLRQGGPYEQYF
J gene: TRBJ1-2; V gene: TRBV5-1; D gene: -; clone size: -; CDR3 DNA: TGCGCCAGCAGTTTGGGCCCCGACAGGAACTATAACTATGGCTACACCTTC; CDR3 protein: CASSLGPDRNYNYGYTF
J gene: TRBJ2-7; V gene: TRBV7-3; D gene: TRBD2; clone size: -; CDR3 DNA: TGTGCCAGCAGCTTAATGGTGGGACTAAATGACGAGCAGTACTTC; CDR3 protein: CASSLMVGLNDEQYF
J gene: TRBJ2-3; V gene: TRBV10-3; D gene: -; clone size: -; CDR3 DNA: TGTGCCATCAGTGCGCACCCTTCGAGGGGCACAGATACGCAGTATTTT; CDR3 protein: CAISAHPSRGTDTQYF
J gene: TRBJ2-7; V gene: TRBV9; D gene: TRBD1; clone size: -; CDR3 DNA: TGTGCCAGCAGCGTAGGTGGTGGACAGGGGAACCACGAGCAGTACTTC; CDR3 protein: CASSVGGGQGNHEQYF
J gene: TRBJ2-2; V gene: TRBV4-1; D gene: -; clone size: -; CDR3 DNA: TGCGCCAGCAGCCAAGAGGACAGAGCCACCGGGGAGCTGTTTTTT; CDR3 protein: CASSQEDRATGELFF
J gene: TRBJ1-2; V gene: TRBV9; D gene: -; clone size: once; CDR3 DNA: TGTGCCAGCAGCGTAGGGGTAAACGGGGAATTATATGGCTACACCTTC; CDR3 protein: CASSVGVNGELYGYTF
J gene: TRBJ1-2; V gene: TRBV6-6; D gene: -; clone size: once; CDR3 DNA: TGTGCCAGCAGTTACGCGCGTGCTAACTATGGCTACACCTTC; CDR3 protein: CASSYARANYGYTF
J gene: TRBJ1-4; V gene: TRBV4-1; D gene: TRBD1; clone size: -; CDR3 DNA: TGCGCCAGCAGCCAAGCCGGGACAGGGGTTGAAAAACTGTTTTTT; CDR3 protein: CASSQAGTGVEKLFF
J gene: TRBJ1-1; V gene: TRBV6-5; D gene: -; clone size: -; CDR3 DNA: TGTGCCAGCAGTTACTCGACAGGTAACACTGAAGCTTTCTTT; CDR3 protein: CASSYSTGNTEAFF
J gene: TRBJ2-2; V gene: TRBV11-3; D gene: -; clone size: -; CDR3 DNA: TGTGCCAGCAGCCAACAGGGAAATTCGAACACCGGGGAGCTGTTTTTT; CDR3 protein: CASSQQGNSNTGELFF
J gene: TRBJ2-1; V gene: TRBV19; D gene: TRBD2; clone size: -; CDR3 DNA: TGTGCCAGTAGTATAGACCCTAGCGGGAGTAGTGAGCAGTTCTTC; CDR3 protein: CASSIDPSGSSEQFF
J gene: TRBJ2-3; V gene: TRBV14; D gene: -; clone size: -; CDR3 DNA: TGTGCCAGCAGCCAAACCGGGACAGATACGCAGTATTTT; CDR3 protein: CASSQTGTDTQYF
J gene: TRBJ2-3; V gene: TRBV5-5; D gene: TRBD2; clone size: -; CDR3 DNA: TGTGCCAGCAGCTTTCTAGCGGGAGGCCGCACAGATACGCAGTATTTT; CDR3 protein: CASSFLAGGRTDTQYF
J gene: TRBJ2-7; V gene: TRBV27; D gene: TRBD2; clone size: -; CDR3 DNA: TGTGCCAGCAGTGCGGGACTTCGGACTAGCTCCTACGAGCAGTACTTC; CDR3 protein: CASSAGLRTSSYEQYF
J gene: TRBJ2-7; V gene: TRBV7-9; D gene: -; clone size: -; CDR3 DNA: TGTGCCAGCAGCCTCCCCGTTTCCTACGAGCAGTACTTC; CDR3 protein: CASSLPVSYEQYF
J gene: TRBJ2-2; V gene: TRBV28; D gene: TRBD2; clone size: -; CDR3 DNA: TGTGCCAGCAGACTAGCGGGAGCGAACACCGGGGAGCTGTTTTTT; CDR3 protein: CASRLAGANTGELFF
J gene: TRBJ1-1; V gene: TRBV7-9; D gene: -; clone size: -; CDR3 DNA: TGTGCCAGCAGCCGAACCAACAGGGTCACTGAAGCTTTCTTT; CDR3 protein: CASSRTNRVTEAFF
J gene: TRBJ2-3; V gene: TRBV19; D gene: -; clone size: -; CDR3 DNA: TGTGCCAGTAGTATAGCCATCACAGATACGCAGTATTTT; CDR3 protein: CASSIAITDTQYF
J gene: TRBJ2-7; V gene: TRBV4-2; D gene: -; clone size: -; CDR3 DNA: TGTGCCAGCAGCCAAGCAGGGGACCCCTACGAGCAGTACTTC; CDR3 protein: CASSQAGDPYEQYF
J gene: TRBJ2-5; V gene: TRBV7-2; D gene: -; clone size: -; CDR3 DNA: TGTGCCAGCAGCCCAATGAACTTACAGGAGACCCAGTACTTC; CDR3 protein: CASSPMNLQETQYF
J gene: TRBJ1-5; V gene: TRBV28; D gene: -; clone size: once; CDR3 DNA: TGTGCCAGCAGTTTAACTGAGATTAGCAATCAGCCCCAGCATTTT; CDR3 protein: CASSLTEISNQPQHF
J gene: TRBJ2-3; V gene: TRBV4-1; D gene: TRBD2; clone size: once; CDR3 DNA: TGCGCCAGCAGCAGACTAGCCGGTAGCACAGATACGCAGTATTTT; CDR3 protein: CASSRLAGSTDTQYF
J gene: TRBJ2-3; V gene: TRBV4-1; D gene: -; clone size: -; CDR3 DNA: TGCGCCAGCAGCCATACGATAAGCGGAGATACGCAGTATTTT; CDR3 protein: CASSHTISGDTQYF
J gene: TRBJ1-4; V gene: TRBV7-9; D gene: -; clone size: -; CDR3 DNA: TGTGCCAGCAGCCCCCGGGGGGTTGGCCGGGATCCTAATGAAAAACTGTTTTTT; CDR3 protein: CASSPRGVGRDPNEKLFF
J gene: TRBJ2-7; V gene: TRBV29-1; D gene: -; clone size: -; CDR3 DNA: TGCAGCGTTCTAACGATCTACGGGCAGTACTTC; CDR3 protein: CSVLTIYGQYF
J gene: TRBJ2-2; V gene: TRBV9; D gene: -; clone size: -; CDR3 DNA: TGTGCCAGCAGCCTATCGTCCCCGGGGAACACCGGGGAGCTGTTTTTT; CDR3 protein: CASSLSSPGNTGELFF
J gene: TRBJ1-1; V gene: TRBV5-4; D gene: -; clone size: few; CDR3 DNA: TGTGCCACCCAGCTTTGGGGGCTGGACACTGAAGCTTTCTTT; CDR3 protein: CATQLWGLDTEAFF